This T cell receptor (beta chain) was identified in a study of shared clonotypes between healthy human individuals. Notes on the study in general: Estimated richness values were generally larger in naive subsets than in memory subsets.

The V end lost 0 bases, the J end lost 7 bases, and 15 bases lay between the germline ends. The germline V gene has CDR1 MNHNY and CDR2 SVGAGI (reference sequence). The CDR3 is made up of 15 amino acids. Assay used: immunoSEQ multiplex PCR; TCRdb lists only in-frame clones, some missing. The sample consists of 800,000 to 1,200,000 clones, approximately 78% of them appearing once. About this clone: Its antigen is as yet unknown.

Material for sequencing was memory CD4+ T cells from PBMCs. Documented subset: CD45RA-negative fraction. The receptor was derived from a man aged 18 to 30 in good health. Some clones in this sample may be carry-over from other donors' samples. The V call is TRBV6-6, the J call TRBJ1-2; D unclear. In DNA form, the CDR3 reads TGTGCCAGCAGTTACTCGAAAGTGGGTTCCGGTGGCTACACCTTC. Translated: CASSYSKVGSGGYTF.